This paragraph reports one TCR beta chain. The source of the sample is a study of blood T cell repertoires in COVID-19. On the study more broadly: Sample material is recorded as cDNA or gDNA derived from T cells, B-cell-depleted T cells, or PBMCs.

Produced via immunoSEQ multiplex PCR; TCRdb's table is partial and in-frame only. This repertoire shows roughly 380,000 clones, 81% found once; its top ten account for roughly 1.1%. The germline V gene encodes CDR1 SGHVS and CDR2 FQNEAQ. Trimming left V 5 bases short and J 1 base short, with 12 bases between. The CDR3 sequence is 14 residues long. The chain combines TRBV7-8 with TRBJ2-7, with D unclear. Input material: peripheral blood. The clonotype comes from a human donor with acute or convalescent COVID-19. The donor label of this sample is uncertain. CDR3 in DNA: TGTGCCAGCAGCGCCTTTGCACTTTCCTACGAGCAGTACTTC. Amino acids: CASSAFALSYEQYF.